This record concerns one T cell receptor beta chain sequence. Measured with immunoSEQ multiplex PCR; TCRdb has only the in-frame clones, and not every one. Of fewer than 45,000 clones in the sample, more than 70% were seen once. These data belong to a study of lymphopenia after photon versus proton radiotherapy. The receptor was derived from a woman in her 70s with pancreatic cancer. Some clones in this sample may be carry-over from other donors' samples. The material sequenced was peripheral blood, taken from a patient treated with proton-based radiotherapy.

As DNA, the CDR3 is TGTGCCAGCAGTGCGAGGGCAGGGGGCCTAGACGGCTACACCTTC. Translated: CASSARAGGLDGYTF. V usage is TRBV25-1 and J usage is TRBJ1-2, with 8 bases matching TRBD1. J was trimmed by 8 bases and V by 4 bases; bases with no gene match: 12. The CDR3 runs to 15 residues. Germline V gene sequence: CDR1 MGHDK, CDR2 SYGVNS.